The clone carrying this TCR beta chain occurred many times. The data originate from a study of neurological immune-mediated disorders. Time point in this sample: longitudinal time-point 2. 5'RACE generated cDNA with 10-nucleotide random UMIs. From the 5' RACE reads, TCRdb called clonotypes with MiXCR, one entry per CDR3 protein. The repertoire holds roughly 45,000 distinct CDR3 sequences, with about an eighth as singletons. Looked up from germline, CDR1 is DFQATT and CDR2 is SNEGSKA (reference sequence). This CDR3 spans 13 amino acids. The V end lost 1 base, the J end lost 2 bases, and 9 bases lay between the germline ends.

The sequence came from a male donor with HTLV-1-associated myelopathy (HAM/TSP). Sample: PBMCs. The chain uses TRBV20-1 and TRBJ2-7, with D possibly matching TRBD1 (6 bases). This chain's CDR3 is CSARVWTAYEQYF. CDR3 nucleotides: TGCAGTGCTAGAGTATGGACAGCCTACGAGCAGTACTTC.